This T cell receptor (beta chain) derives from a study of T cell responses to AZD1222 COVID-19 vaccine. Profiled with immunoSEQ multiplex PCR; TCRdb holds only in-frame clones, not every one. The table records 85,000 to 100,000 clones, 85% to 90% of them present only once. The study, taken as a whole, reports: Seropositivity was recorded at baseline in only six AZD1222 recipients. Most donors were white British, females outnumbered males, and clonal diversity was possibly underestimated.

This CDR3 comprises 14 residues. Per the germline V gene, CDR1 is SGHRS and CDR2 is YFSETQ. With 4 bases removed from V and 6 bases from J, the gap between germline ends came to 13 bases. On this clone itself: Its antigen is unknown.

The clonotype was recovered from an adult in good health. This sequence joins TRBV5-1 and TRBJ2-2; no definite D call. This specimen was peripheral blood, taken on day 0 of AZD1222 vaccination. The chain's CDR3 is CASSTLQGPGELFF. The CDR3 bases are TGCGCCAGCAGCACCTTACAAGGGCCCGGGGAGCTGTTTTTT. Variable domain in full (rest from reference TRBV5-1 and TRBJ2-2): KAGVTQTPRYLIKTRGQQVTLSCSPISGHRSVSWYQQTPGQGLQFLFEYFSETQRNKGNFPGRFSGRQFSNSRSEMNVSTLELGDSALYLCASSTLQGPGELFFGEGSRLTVL.